The TCR beta chain under discussion was sequenced for a study of tumor and adjacent non-tumor tissue in lung cancer. The wider study: Patients were aged about 30 to 80, nine to eleven men and roughly 5 women, stage I to III. Overall study findings and caveats: Normal lung showed higher cumulative top 100 clone frequency than tumor. Compared with tumor, normal lung showed significantly lower TCR diversity.

Comment on this clonotype: What it binds is not known. The junction and the germline gene differ at one end; a read error may be behind it.

The germline gives CDR1 SGHAT, CDR2 FQNNGV. The CDR3 consists of 15 residues. The library came from three nested PCR rounds adapted from ARM-PCR protocols. One entry per CDR3 protein results from TCRdb running MiXCR on the multiplex PCR reads. The table lists about 78,000 distinct CDR3 sequences, 80% of them singletons. The template was RNA from unsorted bulk tissue. Donors were chemotherapy-naive, newly diagnosed lung cancer surgical patients in China, August–late 2014. Input material: lung tumor tissue. This receptor was identified in a woman in her forties or fifties with non-small cell lung cancer. The chain recombines TRBV11-2 with TRBJ1-2; no clear D gene. The DNA for the CDR3 is TGTGCCAGCAGCGAGAACGAGGCTCCTAACAATGGCTACACCTTC. Its protein product is CASSENEAPNNGYTF.